Shown below are 4 T cell receptor beta chains from a single sample sequenced in a study of post-analysis software for immune sequencing data. Study observations and caveats: Relative to controls, patients had five TRBV segments at higher frequency, with TRBV5-6, TRBV5-1 and TRBV20-1 among these.

Libraries were made from TCR beta cDNA, and they carried unique molecular identifiers. In TCRdb, the PCR reads were re-called with MiXCR into one record per CDR3 protein. The sample includes around 710,000 distinct CDR3 sequences, roughly 50% of them seen just once. The antigens of these receptors remain unknown. The sequenced material came from blood. The receptors were gathered from a girl between 5 and 17 years old with multiple sclerosis.

V is TRBV11-2 and J is TRBJ1-5; D possibly corresponds to TRBD1 (6 bases). The germline CDR1 and CDR2 sequences are SGHAT and FQNNGV. The CDR3 spans 15 residues. Trimming stripped 1 base from V and 6 bases from J, with 13 bases between. CDR3 in DNA: TGTGCCAGCAGCTTAGTTGGGGGCTGGAGTCAGCCCCAGCATTTT. It translates to CASSLVGGWSQPQHF.

This sequence joins TRBV12-3 or TRBV12-4 and TRBJ1-2; D call uncertain. Trimming cost V 6 bases and J 6 bases, with 14 bases left between them. This CDR3 region has 13 residues. The CDR3 DNA sequence: TGTGCCAGCAGGCCGGGAGGGCGCGATGGCTACACCTTC. This encodes CASRPGGRDGYTF.

CDR3 in amino acids: CASSLNRGPYNEQFF. The CDR3 coding sequence is TGTGCCAGCAGCCTTAACAGGGGGCCCTACAATGAGCAGTTCTTC. The chain recombines TRBV7-2 with TRBJ2-1; 9 positions match TRBD1. The CDR3 spans 15 residues. Trimming took 5 bases from V and 2 from J; bases not matched to a gene: 4. Germline lookup yields CDR1 SGHTA and CDR2 FQGNSA. Looking up the rest from reference TRBV7-2 and TRBJ2-1 gives the full variable domain: GAGVSQSPSNKVTEKGKDVELRCDPISGHTALYWYRQSLGQGLEFLIYFQGNSAPDKSGLPSDRFSAERTGGSVSTLTIQRTQQEDSAVYLCASSLNRGPYNEQFFGPGTRLTVL.

This clonotype appeared a few times. The genes are TRBV7-2 and TRBJ2-7, with 7 bases lining up with TRBD2. The germline CDR1 and CDR2 sequences are SGHTA and FQGNSA. J was trimmed by 3 bases and V by 0 bases; bases with no gene match: 5. CDR3 length: 15 residues. Written as DNA, the CDR3 is TGTGCCAGCAGCTTAGCTGGGGGGGGAGTCTACGAGCAGTACTTC. Protein product: CASSLAGGGVYEQYF.